In its sample, the clone carrying this T cell receptor beta chain was seen a few times. Its antigen is undetermined. It was with a sample-barcoded 5' primer and a J-beta primer mix that a second PCR of roughly 6 to 12 cycles was run. MiXCR, applied by TCRdb to the 5' RACE reads, yields one record per CDR3 protein. This sample has roughly 800,000 distinct CDR3 sequences; roughly 64% occur once, and the top ten carry 20% to 25%. Donors were healthy Caucasian individuals from Russia aged about 6 to 95. Staff drew 9 to 10 milliliters of peripheral blood from each donor. No fewer than 6 million PBMCs went into each sample. The data are from a study of blood T cells in healthy people across ages. Findings and caveats of the study: Donor CMV infection status was unknown, possibly confounding age-related changes in expanded clonotypes.

The V end lost 6 bases, the J end lost 5 bases, and 14 bases lay between the germline ends. The CDR3 extends over 13 amino acids. The germline V gene encodes CDR1 SQVTM and CDR2 ANQGSEA. The chain has TRBV29-1 and TRBJ2-4; a weak D match, TRBD1 (5 bases). This TCR was recovered from a man in his thirties or forties in good health. The sample taken for sequencing was blood. The CDR3, as DNA: TGCAGCGTCGATGCCCCAGGGCAAAACATTCAGTACTTC. It codes for CSVDAPGQNIQYF.